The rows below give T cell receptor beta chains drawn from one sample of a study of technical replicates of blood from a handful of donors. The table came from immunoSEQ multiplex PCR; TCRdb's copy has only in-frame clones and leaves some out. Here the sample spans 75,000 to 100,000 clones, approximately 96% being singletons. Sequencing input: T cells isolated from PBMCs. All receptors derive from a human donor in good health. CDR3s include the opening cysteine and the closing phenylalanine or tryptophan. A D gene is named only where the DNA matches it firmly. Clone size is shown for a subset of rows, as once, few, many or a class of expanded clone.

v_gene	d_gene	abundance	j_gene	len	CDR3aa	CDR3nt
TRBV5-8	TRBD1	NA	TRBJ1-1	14	CASSYQGAGTEAFF	TGTGCCAGCAGCTATCAGGGGGCAGGGACTGAAGCTTTCTTT
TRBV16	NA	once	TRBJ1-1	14	CASSQLQGNTEAFF	TGTGCCAGCAGCCAATTACAGGGGAACACTGAAGCTTTCTTT
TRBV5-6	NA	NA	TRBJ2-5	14	CASSLTGLGETQYF	TGTGCCAGCAGCTTGACAGGGTTGGGAGAGACCCAGTACTTC
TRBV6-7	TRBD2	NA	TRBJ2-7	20	CASKPGLAGGDAGISYEQYF	TGTGCCAGCAAACCGGGACTAGCGGGAGGGGACGCAGGGATTTCCTACGAGCAGTACTTC
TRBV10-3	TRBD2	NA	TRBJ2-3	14	CAMSSGKETDTQYF	TGTGCCATGTCTAGCGGGAAAGAGACAGATACGCAGTATTTT
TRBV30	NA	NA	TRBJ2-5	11	CAWTAGETQYF	TGTGCCTGGACCGCGGGGGAGACCCAGTACTTC
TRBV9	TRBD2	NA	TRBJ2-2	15	CASSFRLLAAGELFF	TGTGCCAGCAGCTTTAGGTTACTAGCGGCCGGGGAGCTGTTTTTT
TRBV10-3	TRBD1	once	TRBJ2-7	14	CAISESQGSYEQYF	TGTGCCATCAGTGAGTCACAGGGGTCCTACGAGCAGTACTTC
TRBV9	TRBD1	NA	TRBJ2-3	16	CASSDTLRDRQDTQYF	TGTGCCAGCAGCGATACCCTACGGGACAGGCAGGATACGCAGTATTTT
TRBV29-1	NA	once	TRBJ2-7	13	CSVEGRNHYEQYF	TGCAGCGTTGAAGGCAGGAACCACTACGAGCAGTACTTC
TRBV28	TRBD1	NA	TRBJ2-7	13	CASIGGESDEQYF	TGTGCCAGCATAGGGGGCGAAAGTGACGAGCAGTACTTC